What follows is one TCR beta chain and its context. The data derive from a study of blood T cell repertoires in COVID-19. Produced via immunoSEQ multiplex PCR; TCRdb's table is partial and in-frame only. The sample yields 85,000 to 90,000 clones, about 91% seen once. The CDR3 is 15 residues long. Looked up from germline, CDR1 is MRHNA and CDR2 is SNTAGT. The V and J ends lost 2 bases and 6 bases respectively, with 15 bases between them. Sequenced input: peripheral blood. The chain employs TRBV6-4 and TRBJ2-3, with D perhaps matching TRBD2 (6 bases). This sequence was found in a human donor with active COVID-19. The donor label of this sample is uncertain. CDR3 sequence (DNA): TGTGCCAGCAGTGACGAGGCGGGGAGGACGGATACGCAGTATTTT. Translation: CASSDEAGRTDTQYF.